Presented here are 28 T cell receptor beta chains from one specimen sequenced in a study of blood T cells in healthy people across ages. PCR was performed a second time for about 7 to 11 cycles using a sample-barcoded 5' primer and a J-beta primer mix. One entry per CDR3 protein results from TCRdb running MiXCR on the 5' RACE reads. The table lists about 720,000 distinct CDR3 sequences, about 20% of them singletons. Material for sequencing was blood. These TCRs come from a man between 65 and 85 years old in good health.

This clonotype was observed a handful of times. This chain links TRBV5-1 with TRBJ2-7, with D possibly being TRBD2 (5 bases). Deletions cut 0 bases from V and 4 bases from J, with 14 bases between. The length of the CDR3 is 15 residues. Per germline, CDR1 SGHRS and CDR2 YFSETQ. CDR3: CASSLAVTNRYEQYF. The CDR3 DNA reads TGCGCCAGCAGCTTGGCTGTGACTAACAGATACGAGCAGTACTTC.

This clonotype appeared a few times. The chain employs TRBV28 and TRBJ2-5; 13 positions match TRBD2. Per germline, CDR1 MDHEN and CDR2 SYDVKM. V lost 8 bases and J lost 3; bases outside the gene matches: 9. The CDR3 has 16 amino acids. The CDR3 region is CASERQLAGGKETQYF. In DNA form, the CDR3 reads TGTGCCAGCGAGAGACAACTAGCGGGGGGGAAAGAGACCCAGTACTTC.

In DNA form, the CDR3 reads TGTGCCAGCAGTGTACTGAGCTCCTACAATGAGCAGTTCTTC. Translating gives CASSVLSSYNEQFF. This chain links TRBV6-2 or TRBV6-3 with TRBJ2-1; D ambiguous. The CDR3 spans 14 residues. The V gene's germline CDR1 is MNHEY and CDR2 SVGEGT. V lost 5 bases and J lost 0, with 8 bases in between.

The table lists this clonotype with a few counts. The CDR3 DNA reads as TGTGCCAGCAGCTATCGTGGGGGTCAAAACATTCAGTACTTC. This codes for CASSYRGGQNIQYF. V gene TRBV7-9 combines with J gene TRBJ2-4; perhaps D is TRBD1 or TRBD2 (5 bases each). V lost 4 bases and J lost 5, with 12 bases in between. The germline gives CDR1 SEHNR, CDR2 FQNEAQ (reference sequence). The CDR3 has 14 amino acids.

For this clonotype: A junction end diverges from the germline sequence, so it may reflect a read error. The CDR3 protein is CSASGFDRGVEYF. Here the CDR3 DNA reads TGCAGTGCTAGTGGGTTTGACAGGGGCGTCGAGTACTTC. This rearrangement joins TRBV20-1 to TRBJ2-1, with 8 bases aligning to TRBD1. Looked up from germline, CDR1 is DFQATT and CDR2 is SNEGSKA (reference sequence). The CDR3 covers 13 residues.

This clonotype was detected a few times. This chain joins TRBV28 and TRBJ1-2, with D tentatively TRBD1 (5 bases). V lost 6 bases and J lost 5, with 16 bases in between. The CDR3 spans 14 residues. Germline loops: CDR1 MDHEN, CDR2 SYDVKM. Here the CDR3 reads CASSPGIGFYGYTF. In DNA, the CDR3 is TGTGCCAGCAGCCCAGGGATCGGGTTTTATGGCTACACCTTC.

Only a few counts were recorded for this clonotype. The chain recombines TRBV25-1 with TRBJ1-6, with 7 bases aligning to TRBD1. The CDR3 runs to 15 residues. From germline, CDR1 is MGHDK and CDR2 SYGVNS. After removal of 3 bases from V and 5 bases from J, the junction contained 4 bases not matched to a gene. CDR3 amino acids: CASSEATGDNSPLHF. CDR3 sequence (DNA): TGTGCCAGCAGTGAGGCTACAGGGGATAATTCACCCCTCCACTTT.

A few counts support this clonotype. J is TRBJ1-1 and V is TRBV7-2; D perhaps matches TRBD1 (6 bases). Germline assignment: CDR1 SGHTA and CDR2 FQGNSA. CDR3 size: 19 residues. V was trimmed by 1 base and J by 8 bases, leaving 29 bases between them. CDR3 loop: CASSLGQTPVLQRGGEAFF. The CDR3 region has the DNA TGTGCCAGCAGCTTAGGCCAGACCCCTGTTTTGCAAAGAGGGGGGGAAGCTTTCTTT.

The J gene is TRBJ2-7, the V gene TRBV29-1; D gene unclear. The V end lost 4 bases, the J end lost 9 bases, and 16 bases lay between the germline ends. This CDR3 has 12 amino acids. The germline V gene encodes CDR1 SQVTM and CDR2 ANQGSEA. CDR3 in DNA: TGCAGCGTTGGGTCCCCGGCAACCAGGCAGTACTTC. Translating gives CSVGSPATRQYF.

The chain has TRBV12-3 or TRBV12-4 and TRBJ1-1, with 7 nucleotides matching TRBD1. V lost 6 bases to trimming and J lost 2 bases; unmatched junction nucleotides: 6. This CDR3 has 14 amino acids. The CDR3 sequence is CASRIQGPNTEAFF. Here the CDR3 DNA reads TGTGCCAGCAGGATACAGGGGCCAAACACTGAAGCTTTCTTT.

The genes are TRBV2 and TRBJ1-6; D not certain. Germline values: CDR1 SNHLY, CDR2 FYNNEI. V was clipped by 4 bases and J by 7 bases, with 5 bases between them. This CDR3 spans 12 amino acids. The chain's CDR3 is CASSVPNSPLHF. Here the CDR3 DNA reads TGTGCCAGCAGTGTCCCAAATTCACCCCTCCACTTT. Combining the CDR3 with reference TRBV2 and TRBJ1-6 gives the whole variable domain EPEVTQTPSHQVTQMGQEVILRCVPISNHLYFYWYRQILGQKVEFLVSFYNNEISEKSEIFDDQFSVERPDGSNFTLKIRSTKLEDSAMYFCASSVPNSPLHFGNGTRLTVT.

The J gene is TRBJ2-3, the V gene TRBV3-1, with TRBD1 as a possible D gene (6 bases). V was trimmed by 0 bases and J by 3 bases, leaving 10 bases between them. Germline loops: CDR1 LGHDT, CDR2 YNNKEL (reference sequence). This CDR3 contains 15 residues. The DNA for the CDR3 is TGTGCCAGCAGCCAAGAGGCCAGGGGTACAGATACGCAGTATTTT. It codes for CASSQEARGTDTQYF.

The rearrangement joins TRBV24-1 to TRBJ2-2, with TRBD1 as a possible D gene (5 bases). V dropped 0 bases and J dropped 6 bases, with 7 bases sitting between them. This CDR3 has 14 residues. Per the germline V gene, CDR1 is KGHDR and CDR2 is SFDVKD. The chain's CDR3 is CATSDLGRAGELFF. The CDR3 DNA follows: TGTGCCACCAGTGATTTGGGCAGGGCCGGGGAGCTGTTTTTT.

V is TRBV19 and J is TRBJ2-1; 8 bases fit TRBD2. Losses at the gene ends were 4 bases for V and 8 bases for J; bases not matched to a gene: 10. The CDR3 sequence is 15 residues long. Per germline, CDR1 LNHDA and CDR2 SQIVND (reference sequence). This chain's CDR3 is CASSTGTRRFDEQFF. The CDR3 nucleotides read TGTGCCAGTAGTACCGGGACTAGACGTTTTGATGAGCAGTTCTTC.

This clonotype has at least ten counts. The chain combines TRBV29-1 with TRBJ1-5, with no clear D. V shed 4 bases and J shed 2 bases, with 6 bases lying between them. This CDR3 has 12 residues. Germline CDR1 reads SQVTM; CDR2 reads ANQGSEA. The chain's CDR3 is CSVGTGNQPQHF. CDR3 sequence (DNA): TGCAGCGTTGGAACAGGCAATCAGCCCCAGCATTTT.

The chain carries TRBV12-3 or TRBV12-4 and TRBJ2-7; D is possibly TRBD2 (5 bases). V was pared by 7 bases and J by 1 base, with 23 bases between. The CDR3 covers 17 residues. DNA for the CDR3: TGTGCCAGCACCACCGGTGTAGGACTCCCAAGATCCTACGAGCAGTACGTC. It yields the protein CASTTGVGLPRSYEQYV.

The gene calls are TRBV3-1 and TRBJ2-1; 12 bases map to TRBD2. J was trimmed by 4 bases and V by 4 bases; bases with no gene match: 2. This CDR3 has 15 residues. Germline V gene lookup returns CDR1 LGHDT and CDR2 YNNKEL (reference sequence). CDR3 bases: TGTGCCAGCAGCCGGACTAGCGGGAAGTACAATGAGCAGTTCTTC. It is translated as CASSRTSGKYNEQFF.

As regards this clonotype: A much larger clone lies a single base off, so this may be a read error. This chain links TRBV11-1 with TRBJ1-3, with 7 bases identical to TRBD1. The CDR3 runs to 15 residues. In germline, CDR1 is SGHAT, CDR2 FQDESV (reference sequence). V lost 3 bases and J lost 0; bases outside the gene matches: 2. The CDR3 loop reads CASSFDRDSGNTIYF. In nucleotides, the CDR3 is TGTGCCAGCAGCTTCGACAGGGACTCTGGAAACACCATATATTTT.

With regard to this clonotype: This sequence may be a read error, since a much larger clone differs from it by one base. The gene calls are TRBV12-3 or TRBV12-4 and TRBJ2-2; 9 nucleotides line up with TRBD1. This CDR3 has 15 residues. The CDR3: CTSSWTGAYTGELFF. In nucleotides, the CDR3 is TGTACCAGCAGTTGGACAGGGGCCTACACCGGGGAGCTGTTTTTT.

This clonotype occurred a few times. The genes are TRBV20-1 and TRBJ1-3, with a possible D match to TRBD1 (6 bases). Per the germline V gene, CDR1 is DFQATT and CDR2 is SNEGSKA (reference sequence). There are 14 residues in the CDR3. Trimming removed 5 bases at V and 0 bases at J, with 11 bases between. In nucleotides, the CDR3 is TGCAGTGCTGTGAGACAGGTCTCTGGAAACACCATATATTTT. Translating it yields CSAVRQVSGNTIYF.

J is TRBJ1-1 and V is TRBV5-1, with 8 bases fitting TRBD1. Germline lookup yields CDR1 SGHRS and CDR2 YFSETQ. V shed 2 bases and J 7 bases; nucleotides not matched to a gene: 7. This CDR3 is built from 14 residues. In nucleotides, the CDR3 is TGCGCCAGCAGCTTCGTCGACAGGGGTCTTGAAGCTTTCTTT. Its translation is CASSFVDRGLEAFF.

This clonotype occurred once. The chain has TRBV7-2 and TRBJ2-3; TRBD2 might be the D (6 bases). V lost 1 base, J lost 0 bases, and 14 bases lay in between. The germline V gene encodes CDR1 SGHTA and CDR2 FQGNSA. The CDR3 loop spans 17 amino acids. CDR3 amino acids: CASSLGPPGTSTDTQYF. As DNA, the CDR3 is TGTGCCAGCAGCTTAGGCCCTCCCGGGACTAGCACAGATACGCAGTATTTT.

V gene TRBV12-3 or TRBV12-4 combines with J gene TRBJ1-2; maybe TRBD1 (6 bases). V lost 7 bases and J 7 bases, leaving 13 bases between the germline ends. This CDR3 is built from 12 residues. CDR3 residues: CASTLRGAGYTF. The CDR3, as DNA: TGTGCCAGCACCTTACGGGGGGCTGGCTACACCTTC.

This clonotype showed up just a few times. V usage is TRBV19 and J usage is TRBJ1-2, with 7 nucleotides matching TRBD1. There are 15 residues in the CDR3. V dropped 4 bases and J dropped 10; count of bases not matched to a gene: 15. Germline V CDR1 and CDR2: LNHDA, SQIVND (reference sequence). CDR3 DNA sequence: TGTGCCAGTAGTAACCGTCCCGGGACAGCGGTTGACTACACCTTC. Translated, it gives CASSNRPGTAVDYTF.

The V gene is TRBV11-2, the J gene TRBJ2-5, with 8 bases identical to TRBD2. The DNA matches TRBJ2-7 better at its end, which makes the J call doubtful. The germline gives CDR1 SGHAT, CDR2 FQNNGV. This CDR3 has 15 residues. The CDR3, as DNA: TGTGCCAGCAGCCAGCTGCGGGGGGCGAGGAACGAGCAGTACTTC. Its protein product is CASSQLRGARNEQYF.

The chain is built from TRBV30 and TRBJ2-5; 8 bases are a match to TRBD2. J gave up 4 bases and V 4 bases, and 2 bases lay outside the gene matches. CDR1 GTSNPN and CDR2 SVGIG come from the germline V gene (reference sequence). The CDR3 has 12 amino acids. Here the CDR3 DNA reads TGTGCCTGGAAGGCGGGAGGAGAGACCCAGTACTTC. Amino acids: CAWKAGGETQYF.

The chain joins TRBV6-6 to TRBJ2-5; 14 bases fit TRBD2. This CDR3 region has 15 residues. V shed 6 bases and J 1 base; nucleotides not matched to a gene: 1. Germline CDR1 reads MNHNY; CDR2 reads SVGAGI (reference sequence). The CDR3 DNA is TGTGCCAGCAGGGGGACTAGCGGGGGCCAAGAGACCCAGTACTTC. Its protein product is CASRGTSGGQETQYF.

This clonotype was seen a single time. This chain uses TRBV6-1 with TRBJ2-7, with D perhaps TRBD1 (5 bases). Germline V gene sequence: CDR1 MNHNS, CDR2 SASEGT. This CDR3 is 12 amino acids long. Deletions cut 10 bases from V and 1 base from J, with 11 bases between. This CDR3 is CATLTASYEQYF. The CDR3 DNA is TGTGCCACCCTGACAGCATCCTACGAGCAGTACTTC.